This is a list of T cell receptor beta chains from one sample in a study of blood T cell repertoires in COVID-19. Assay used: immunoSEQ multiplex PCR; TCRdb lists only in-frame clones, some missing. The repertoire consists of 110,000 or so clones, with approximately 90% occurring once and the leading ten covering under 6%. Sequenced sample: peripheral blood. The receptors originated from a woman in her fifties or sixties with acute or convalescent COVID-19. Both conserved end residues are part of each CDR3. D genes are given only for firm matches. Some rows have no size entry. The others give once, few or many, or a class for an expanded clone.

d_gene: NA
abundance: NA
len: 12
v_gene: TRBV7-2
j_gene: TRBJ2-1
CDR3aa: CASSAAGNEQFF
CDR3nt: TGTGCCAGCAGCGCCGCAGGGAATGAGCAGTTCTTC

d_gene: NA
abundance: NA
len: 14
v_gene: TRBV6-5
j_gene: TRBJ1-3
CDR3aa: CASEGRGAGNTIYF
CDR3nt: TGTGCCAGCGAGGGCAGGGGCGCTGGAAACACCATATATTTT

d_gene: NA
abundance: NA
len: 14
v_gene: TRBV10-3
j_gene: TRBJ1-1
CDR3aa: CAISEPNRETEAFF
CDR3nt: TGTGCCATCAGTGAGCCAAACAGGGAAACTGAAGCTTTCTTT

d_gene: TRBD1
abundance: NA
len: 14
v_gene: TRBV7-8
j_gene: TRBJ2-1
CDR3aa: CASSSAGQDNEQFF
CDR3nt: TGTGCCAGCAGCTCCGCGGGACAGGACAATGAGCAGTTCTTC

d_gene: TRBD2
abundance: NA
len: 15
v_gene: TRBV7-9
j_gene: TRBJ2-1
CDR3aa: CASSFRLGRDNEQFF
CDR3nt: TGTGCCAGCAGCTTTAGACTAGGGAGGGACAATGAGCAGTTCTTC

d_gene: NA
abundance: NA
len: 11
v_gene: TRBV2
j_gene: TRBJ2-1
CDR3aa: CASIELSEQFF
CDR3nt: TGTGCCAGCATCGAGTTGAGTGAGCAGTTCTTC

d_gene: TRBD1
abundance: NA
len: 15
v_gene: TRBV5-1
j_gene: TRBJ1-1
CDR3aa: CASSKETGGVTEAFF
CDR3nt: TGCGCCAGCAGCAAAGAGACAGGGGGCGTCACTGAAGCTTTCTTT

d_gene: NA
abundance: NA
len: 13
v_gene: TRBV28
j_gene: TRBJ2-5
CDR3aa: CATTKGWEETQYF
CDR3nt: TGTGCCACTACGAAGGGGTGGGAAGAGACCCAGTACTTC

d_gene: NA
abundance: NA
len: 15
v_gene: TRBV18
j_gene: TRBJ1-6
CDR3aa: CASSTQGPSNSPLHF
CDR3nt: TGTGCCAGCTCAACTCAGGGGCCGAGTAATTCACCCCTCCACTTT

d_gene: TRBD2
abundance: NA
len: 12
v_gene: TRBV7-9
j_gene: TRBJ2-2
CDR3aa: CASFGGTGELFF
CDR3nt: TGTGCCAGCTTCGGGGGGACCGGGGAGCTGTTTTTT

d_gene: NA
abundance: NA
len: 15
v_gene: TRBV5-3
j_gene: TRBJ1-1
CDR3aa: CARSVRDTANTEAFF
CDR3nt: TGTGCCAGAAGCGTCCGGGACACAGCGAACACTGAAGCTTTCTTT

d_gene: NA
abundance: NA
len: 14
v_gene: TRBV5-4
j_gene: TRBJ2-1
CDR3aa: CASSPGGVYNEQFF
CDR3nt: TGTGCCAGCAGCCCCGGAGGCGTCTACAATGAGCAGTTCTTC

d_gene: TRBD2
abundance: NA
len: 15
v_gene: TRBV2
j_gene: TRBJ2-7
CDR3aa: CASKLFGGLTYEQYF
CDR3nt: TGTGCCAGCAAGTTATTCGGGGGGTTGACCTACGAGCAGTACTTC

d_gene: TRBD1
abundance: NA
len: 12
v_gene: TRBV29-1
j_gene: TRBJ2-7
CDR3aa: CSAGQGIYEQYF
CDR3nt: TGCAGCGCTGGACAGGGGATATACGAGCAGTACTTC

d_gene: TRBD1
abundance: NA
len: 14
v_gene: TRBV28
j_gene: TRBJ2-1
CDR3aa: CASSSRDRSNEQFF
CDR3nt: TGTGCCAGCAGTTCCCGGGACAGGAGTAATGAGCAGTTCTTC

d_gene: TRBD2
abundance: NA
len: 17
v_gene: TRBV7-3
j_gene: TRBJ2-1
CDR3aa: CASSLTGGLAGPNEQFF
CDR3nt: TGTGCCAGCAGCTTAACGGGGGGACTAGCGGGACCTAATGAGCAGTTCTTC

d_gene: TRBD2
abundance: NA
len: 17
v_gene: TRBV11-2
j_gene: TRBJ2-2
CDR3aa: CASSLDPQREDSGELFF
CDR3nt: TGTGCCAGCAGCTTAGATCCGCAGCGGGAGGATTCCGGGGAGCTGTTTTTT

d_gene: TRBD2
abundance: once
len: 16
v_gene: TRBV10-1
j_gene: TRBJ2-1
CDR3aa: CASSDPGLAGGGEQFF
CDR3nt: TGCGCCAGCAGTGACCCGGGACTAGCGGGGGGGGGTGAGCAGTTCTTC

d_gene: NA
abundance: NA
len: 14
v_gene: TRBV5-1
j_gene: TRBJ2-3
CDR3aa: CASSLESYTDTQYF
CDR3nt: TGCGCCAGCAGCTTGGAGAGTTACACAGATACGCAGTATTTT

d_gene: NA
abundance: NA
len: 15
v_gene: TRBV12-5
j_gene: TRBJ2-2
CDR3aa: CASGAGQKNTGELFF
CDR3nt: TGTGCTAGTGGTGCGGGACAGAAGAACACCGGGGAGCTGTTTTTT

d_gene: NA
abundance: NA
len: 13
v_gene: TRBV3-1/TRBV3-2
j_gene: TRBJ2-5
CDR3aa: CASSLAQRETQYF
CDR3nt: TGTGCCAGCAGCCTCGCCCAACGGGAGACCCAGTACTTC

d_gene: NA
abundance: NA
len: 18
v_gene: TRBV6-1
j_gene: TRBJ2-3
CDR3aa: CASSETGLKAGNTDTQYF
CDR3nt: TGTGCCAGCAGTGAGACAGGGTTAAAGGCGGGAAACACAGATACGCAGTATTTT

d_gene: TRBD1
abundance: NA
len: 17
v_gene: TRBV5-7
j_gene: TRBJ1-4
CDR3aa: CASSRQGPIATNEKLFF
CDR3nt: TGTGCCAGCAGCCGACAGGGGCCAATTGCAACTAATGAAAAACTGTTTTTT

d_gene: NA
abundance: NA
len: 17
v_gene: TRBV2
j_gene: TRBJ2-3
CDR3aa: CASSDSLLVSGPDTQYF
CDR3nt: TGTGCCAGCAGTGACTCTCTTCTAGTTTCTGGTCCAGATACGCAGTATTTT

d_gene: NA
abundance: once
len: 14
v_gene: TRBV7-9
j_gene: TRBJ2-1
CDR3aa: CASSLMSSYNEQFF
CDR3nt: TGTGCCAGCAGCTTGATGAGCTCCTACAATGAGCAGTTCTTC

d_gene: NA
abundance: NA
len: 11
v_gene: TRBV29-1
j_gene: TRBJ1-1
CDR3aa: CSAGHNTEAFF
CDR3nt: TGCAGCGCGGGACACAACACTGAAGCTTTCTTT

d_gene: NA
abundance: NA
len: 15
v_gene: TRBV5-4
j_gene: TRBJ2-3
CDR3aa: CASSFGLGAEDTQYF
CDR3nt: TGTGCCAGCAGCTTCGGTTTAGGGGCGGAAGATACGCAGTATTTT

d_gene: NA
abundance: NA
len: 17
v_gene: TRBV6-2/TRBV6-3
j_gene: TRBJ1-5
CDR3aa: CASSYSHGSGLEQPQHF
CDR3nt: TGTGCCAGCAGTTACTCCCACGGGTCGGGTCTGGAGCAGCCCCAGCATTTT

d_gene: NA
abundance: NA
len: 16
v_gene: TRBV28
j_gene: TRBJ1-5
CDR3aa: CASSLISGGRIQPQHF
CDR3nt: TGTGCCAGCAGTTTAATTTCCGGGGGGCGGATTCAGCCCCAGCATTTT

d_gene: NA
abundance: NA
len: 14
v_gene: TRBV9
j_gene: TRBJ1-3
CDR3aa: CASSVDISGNTIYF
CDR3nt: TGTGCCAGCAGCGTAGATATCTCTGGAAACACCATATATTTT

d_gene: NA
abundance: NA
len: 13
v_gene: TRBV30
j_gene: TRBJ2-7
CDR3aa: CAWKATYSYEQYF
CDR3nt: TGTGCCTGGAAAGCCACTTACTCCTACGAGCAGTACTTC

d_gene: NA
abundance: NA
len: 15
v_gene: TRBV30
j_gene: TRBJ1-6
CDR3aa: CAWSVGGSYNSPLHF
CDR3nt: TGTGCCTGGAGTGTCGGGGGTTCCTATAATTCACCCCTCCACTTT